This record covers a single T cell receptor (beta chain). The authors' processing: Estimation of nucleated cell counts was performed using reference gene primer amplification. Data came from immunoSEQ multiplex PCR; TCRdb stores just in-frame clones and leaves some out. V and J calls plus clone size are reproduced from that table; the DNA served to infer D and trimming. The sample lists 150,000 or so clones, about four fifths occurring once. The source of the sample is a study of blood T cell repertoires in COVID-19. Study-level information: PBMCs, B-cell-depleted T cells, or T cells were the source of the cDNA or gDNA that made up the material.

Patients from Seattle were sampled longitudinally, starting during active infection. The TCR sequence derives from an older woman with COVID-19, enrolled during active disease. Sequenced input: peripheral blood.

The CDR3 reads CASSYSPLGGKLFF. The CDR3 bases are TGTGCCAGCAGTTACTCGCCCCTAGGAGGAAAACTGTTTTTT. V gene TRBV6-5 combines with J gene TRBJ1-4; D is unclear. This CDR3 is 14 amino acids long. The V gene's germline CDR1 is MNHEY and CDR2 SVGAGI. The V and J ends lost 0 bases and 10 bases respectively, with 12 bases between them.